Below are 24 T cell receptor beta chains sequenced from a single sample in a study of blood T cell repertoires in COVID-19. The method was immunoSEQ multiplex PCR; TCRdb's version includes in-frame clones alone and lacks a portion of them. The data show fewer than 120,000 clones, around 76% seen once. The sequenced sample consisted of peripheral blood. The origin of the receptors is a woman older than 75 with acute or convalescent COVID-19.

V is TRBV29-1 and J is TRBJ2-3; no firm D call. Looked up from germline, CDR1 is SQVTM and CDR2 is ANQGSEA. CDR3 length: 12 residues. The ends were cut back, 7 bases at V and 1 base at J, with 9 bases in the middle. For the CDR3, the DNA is TGCAGCGCTTTGTCAGGCACAGATACGCAGTATTTT. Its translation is CSALSGTDTQYF.

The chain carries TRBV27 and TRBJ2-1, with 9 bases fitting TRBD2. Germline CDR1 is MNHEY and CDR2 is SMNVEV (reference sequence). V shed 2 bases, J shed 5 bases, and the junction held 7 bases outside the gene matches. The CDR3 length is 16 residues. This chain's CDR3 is CASSLEGGRAHNEQFF. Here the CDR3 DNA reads TGTGCCAGCAGTTTAGAGGGCGGGAGGGCCCACAATGAGCAGTTCTTC.

The CDR3 spells CASSLATGRQFF. In DNA, the CDR3 is TGTGCCAGCAGTTTAGCGACAGGGAGGCAGTTCTTC. This chain uses TRBV2 with TRBJ2-1, with 7 bases fitting TRBD1. Germline CDR1 is SNHLY and CDR2 is FYNNEI. The CDR3 extends over 12 amino acids. The ends lost 5 bases at V and 12 bases at J; junction bases unmatched: 7.

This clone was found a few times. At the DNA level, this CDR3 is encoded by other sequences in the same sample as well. CDR3 DNA: TGTGCCACCAGTGACTCAGGGTTTGGCTACACCTTC. Its translation is CATSDSGFGYTF. The chain has TRBV24-1 and TRBJ1-2, with D tentatively TRBD1 (5 bases). The germline gives CDR1 KGHDR, CDR2 SFDVKD. The CDR3 runs to 12 residues. The germline V and J ends were trimmed by 4 bases and 7 bases, with 9 bases remaining between them.

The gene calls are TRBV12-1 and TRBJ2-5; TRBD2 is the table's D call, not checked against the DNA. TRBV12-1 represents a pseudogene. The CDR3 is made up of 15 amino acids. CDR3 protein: CASSFIRGGRETQYF. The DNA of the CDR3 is TGTGCCAGCAGCTTTATCCGGGGGGGCCGTGAGACCCAGTACTTC.

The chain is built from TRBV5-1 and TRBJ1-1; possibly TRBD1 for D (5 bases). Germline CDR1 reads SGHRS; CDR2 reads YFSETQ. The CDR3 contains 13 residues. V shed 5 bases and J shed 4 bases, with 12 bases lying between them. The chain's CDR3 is CASSPGFGTEAFF. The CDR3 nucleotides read TGCGCCAGCAGTCCAGGGTTTGGCACTGAAGCTTTCTTT. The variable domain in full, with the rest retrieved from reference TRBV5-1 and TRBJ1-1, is KAGVTQTPRYLIKTRGQQVTLSCSPISGHRSVSWYQQTPGQGLQFLFEYFSETQRNKGNFPGRFSGRQFSNSRSEMNVSTLELGDSALYLCASSPGFGTEAFFGQGTRLTVV.

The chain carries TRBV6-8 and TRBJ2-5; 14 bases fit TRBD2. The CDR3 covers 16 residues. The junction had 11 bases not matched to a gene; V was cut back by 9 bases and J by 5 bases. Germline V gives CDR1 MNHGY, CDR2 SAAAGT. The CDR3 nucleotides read TGTGCCAGTTTCCAACGGGGACTAGCGGGAGAGGAGACCCAGTACTTC. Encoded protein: CASFQRGLAGEETQYF.

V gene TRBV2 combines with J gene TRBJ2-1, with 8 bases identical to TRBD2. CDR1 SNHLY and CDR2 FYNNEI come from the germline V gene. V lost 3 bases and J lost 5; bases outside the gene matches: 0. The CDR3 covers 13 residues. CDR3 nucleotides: TGTGCCAGCAGTGAGACTAGCGACAATGAGCAGTTCTTC. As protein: CASSETSDNEQFF.

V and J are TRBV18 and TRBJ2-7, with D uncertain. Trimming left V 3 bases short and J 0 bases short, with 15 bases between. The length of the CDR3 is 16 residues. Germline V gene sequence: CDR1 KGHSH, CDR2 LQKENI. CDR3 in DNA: TGTGCCAGCTCACCTTTTTCGCGGCCGGTCTCCTACGAGCAGTACTTC. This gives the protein CASSPFSRPVSYEQYF.

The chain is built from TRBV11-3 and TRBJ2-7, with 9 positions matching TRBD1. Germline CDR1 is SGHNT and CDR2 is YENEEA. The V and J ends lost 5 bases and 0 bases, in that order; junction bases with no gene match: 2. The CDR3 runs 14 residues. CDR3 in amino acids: CASSKGQGSYEQYF. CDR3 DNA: TGTGCCAGCAGCAAGGGACAGGGCTCCTACGAGCAGTACTTC. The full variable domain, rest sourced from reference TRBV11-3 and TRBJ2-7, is EAGVVQSPRYKIIEKKQPVAFWCNPISGHNTLYWYLQNLGQGPELLIRYENEEAVDDSQLPKDRFSAERLKGVDSTLKIQPAELGDSAVYLCASSKGQGSYEQYFGPGTRLTVT.

The CDR3, as DNA: TGTGCCAGCGGACAGGGGGCGTTTTCACCCCTCCACTTT. This sequence encodes CASGQGAFSPLHF. The J gene is TRBJ1-6, the V gene TRBV25-1, with 11 positions matching TRBD1. Germline V lookup: CDR1 MGHDK, CDR2 SYGVNS. CDR3 length: 13 residues. The V segment lost 8 bases and the J segment 9 bases; nucleotides outside the gene matches: 3.

CDR3 DNA sequence: TGTGCCAGCTCACCTGGACAGGGGGAGCAGTTCTTC. It translates to CASSPGQGEQFF. This sequence joins TRBV18 and TRBJ2-1; 9 bases map to TRBD1. The CDR3 runs to 12 residues. The germline gives CDR1 KGHSH, CDR2 LQKENI. Trimming took 3 bases from V and 10 from J; bases not matched to a gene: 1. The entire variable domain, with the rest obtained from reference TRBV18 and TRBJ2-1, is as follows: NAGVMQNPRHLVRRRGQEARLRCSPMKGHSHVYWYRQLPEEGLKFMVYLQKENIIDESGMPKERFSAEFPKEGPSILRIQQVVRGDSAAYFCASSPGQGEQFFGPGTRLTVL.

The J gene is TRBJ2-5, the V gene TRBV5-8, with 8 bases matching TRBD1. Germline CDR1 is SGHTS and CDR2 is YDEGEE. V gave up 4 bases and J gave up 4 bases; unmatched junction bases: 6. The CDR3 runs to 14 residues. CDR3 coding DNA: TGTGCCAGCAGCCGAGGGACAGGCCCAGAGACCCAGTACTTC. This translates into CASSRGTGPETQYF.

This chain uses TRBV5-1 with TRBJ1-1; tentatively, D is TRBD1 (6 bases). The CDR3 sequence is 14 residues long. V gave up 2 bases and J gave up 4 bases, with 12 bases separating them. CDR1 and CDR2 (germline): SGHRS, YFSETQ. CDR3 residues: CASSLGEQGTEAFF. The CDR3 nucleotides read TGCGCCAGCAGCTTAGGGGAACAGGGCACTGAAGCTTTCTTT.

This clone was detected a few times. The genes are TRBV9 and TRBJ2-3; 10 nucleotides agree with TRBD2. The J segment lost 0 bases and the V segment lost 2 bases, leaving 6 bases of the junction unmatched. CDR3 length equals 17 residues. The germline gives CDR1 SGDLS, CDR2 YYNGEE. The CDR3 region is CASSVPLAGGSTDTQYF. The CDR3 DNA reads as TGTGCCAGCAGCGTGCCCTTAGCGGGGGGCAGCACAGATACGCAGTATTTT.

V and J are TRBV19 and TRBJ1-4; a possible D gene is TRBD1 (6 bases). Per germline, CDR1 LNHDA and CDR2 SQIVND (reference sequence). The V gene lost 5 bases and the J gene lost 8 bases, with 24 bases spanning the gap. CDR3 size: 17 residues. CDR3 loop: CASSAQIGGTRGEKLFF. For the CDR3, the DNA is TGTGCCAGTAGTGCACAAATAGGGGGTACGCGCGGCGAAAAACTGTTTTTT.

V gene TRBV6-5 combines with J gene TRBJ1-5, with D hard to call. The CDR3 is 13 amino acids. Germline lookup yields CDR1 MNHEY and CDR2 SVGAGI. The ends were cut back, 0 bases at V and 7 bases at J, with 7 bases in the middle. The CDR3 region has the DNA TGTGCCAGCAGTTACTCTCCGGGACAGCCCCAGCATTTT. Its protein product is CASSYSPGQPQHF.

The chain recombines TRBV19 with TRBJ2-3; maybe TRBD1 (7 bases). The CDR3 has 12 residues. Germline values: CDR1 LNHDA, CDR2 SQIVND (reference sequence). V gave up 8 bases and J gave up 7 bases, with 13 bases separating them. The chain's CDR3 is CASGGTANTQYF. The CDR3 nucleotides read TGTGCCAGTGGGGGGACAGCCAATACGCAGTATTTT.

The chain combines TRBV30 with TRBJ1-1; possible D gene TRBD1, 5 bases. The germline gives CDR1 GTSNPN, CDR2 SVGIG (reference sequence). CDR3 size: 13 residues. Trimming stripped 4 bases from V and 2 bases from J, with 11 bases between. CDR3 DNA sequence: TGTGCCTGGATGGGGCGGATCAACACTGAAGCTTTCTTT. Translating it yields CAWMGRINTEAFF. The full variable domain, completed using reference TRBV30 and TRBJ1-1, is SQTIHQWPATLVQPVGSPLSLECTVEGTSNPNLYWYRQAAGRGLQLLFYSVGIGQISSEVPQNLSASRPQDRQFILSSKKLLLSDSGFYLCAWMGRINTEAFFGQGTRLTVV.

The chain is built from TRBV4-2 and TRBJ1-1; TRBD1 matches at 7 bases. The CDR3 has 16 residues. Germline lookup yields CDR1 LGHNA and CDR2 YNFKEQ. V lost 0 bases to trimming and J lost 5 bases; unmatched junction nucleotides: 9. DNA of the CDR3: TGTGCCAGCAGCCAAGAGTTAAAGGGGGCAGGGACTGAAGCTTTCTTT. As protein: CASSQELKGAGTEAFF.

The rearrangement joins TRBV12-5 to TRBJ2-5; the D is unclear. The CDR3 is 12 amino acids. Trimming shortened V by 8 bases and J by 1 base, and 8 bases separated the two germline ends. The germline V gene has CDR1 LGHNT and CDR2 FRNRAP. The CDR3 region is CASTRGQETQYF. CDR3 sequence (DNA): TGTGCTAGTACGCGTGGCCAAGAGACCCAGTACTTC.

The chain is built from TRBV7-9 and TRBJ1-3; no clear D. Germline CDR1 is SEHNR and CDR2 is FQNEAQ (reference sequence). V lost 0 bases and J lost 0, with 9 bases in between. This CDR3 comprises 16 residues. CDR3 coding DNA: TGTGCCAGCAGCTTAGCCGACTCCATCTCTGGAAACACCATATATTTT. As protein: CASSLADSISGNTIYF.

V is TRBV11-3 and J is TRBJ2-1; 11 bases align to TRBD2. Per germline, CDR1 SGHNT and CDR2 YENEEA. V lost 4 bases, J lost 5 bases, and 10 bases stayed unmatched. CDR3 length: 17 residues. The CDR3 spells CASSSGTSGSGNNEQFF. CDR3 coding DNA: TGTGCCAGCAGCTCCGGGACTAGCGGATCAGGGAACAATGAGCAGTTCTTC.

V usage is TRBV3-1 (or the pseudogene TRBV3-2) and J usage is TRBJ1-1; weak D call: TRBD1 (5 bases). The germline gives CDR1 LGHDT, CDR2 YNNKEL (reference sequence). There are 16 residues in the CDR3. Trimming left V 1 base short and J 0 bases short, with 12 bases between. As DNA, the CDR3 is TGTGCCAGCAGCCAAGCCCCGGGGGGTTTGAACACTGAAGCTTTCTTT. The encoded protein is CASSQAPGGLNTEAFF.